This record looks at one TCR beta chain sequence and its context. Its target is not known. TCRdb's copy holds only in-frame clones and misses some; the assay was immunoSEQ multiplex PCR. Here the sample spans 88,000 or so clones, roughly 89% being singletons. Germline loops: CDR1 SGHRS, CDR2 YFSETQ. The CDR3 totals 14 residues. V shed 4 bases, J shed 2 bases, and the junction held 3 bases outside the gene matches. The data are from a study of T cell responses to AZD1222 COVID-19 vaccine. Whole-study findings and limits: CD4 TCRs linked to vaccination spanned spike, dominating at 160-218 and 743-854. Variant regions that are unmutated are reportedly the target of nearly half of spike-specific TCRs. Baseline seropositivity characterized only six AZD1222 recipients.

The sample here was peripheral blood, taken on day 0 of AZD1222 vaccination. The receptor's source is an adult in good health. The chain combines TRBV5-1 with TRBJ1-5; 7 bases agree with TRBD1. DNA of the CDR3: TGCGCCAGCAGCGATGGACAGGGCAATCAGCCCCAGCATTTT. It encodes CASSDGQGNQPQHF.